This record covers a single T cell receptor (beta chain). This clonotype was recorded a few times. Its binding antigen is unknown. Nothing much larger sits one base from this clone, and base qualities are not available. TCR beta CDR3 regions were amplified from RNA transcripts. For the first round of RT-PCR on the TCR CDR3, the HTBI primer set was used together with the Qiagen OneStep RT-PCR kit. Libraries were constructed in a second round of multiplex PCR, after which size selection and purification were carried out. Sequencing of the libraries was done on an Illumina HiSeq2000 using paired-end 100 bp reads. In the original analysis: SOAPnuke was used to process the raw data, with reads discarded if the reads contained adapters or uncalled bases, had a mean Phred below 15, or lacked an exact constant-primer or identifier match. COPE v1.2.5 was used to merge the high-quality paired reads, and each unique nucleotide sequence was defined as a clonotype. MiTCR v1.1 was used to align clonotypes to the IMGT TRBV, TRBD and TRBJ reference segments. Analysis was restricted to V-J combinations with a frequency above 0.0001, which covered 98% to 99.2% of repertoires. The TCS score was defined as the ratio of F50 (clonal expansion) to E x V (chaos), calculated using BLOSUM62-based TCRdist between CDR3 peptides within each V-J. Welch's t-statistics and random forest reduced 450 to 600 V-J features to some 14, which were used in a naive Bayes classifier (R e1071). Through fastp at Q25 and MiXCR, TCRdb rebuilt clones from the public reads, retaining in-frame beta chains. Each CDR3 protein appears once, grouped with its most common genes and DNA. The V and J calls and clone size are TCRdb's, not the authors'. The sample table lists roughly 400,000 distinct CDR3 sequences, around 15% of them with a count of one. The ten largest clones represent 28% of the sample.

For this chain, trimming is 7 bases at the V end and 2 bases at the J end, and the number of junction bases without a gene match is 8. Measured from the cysteine to the phenylalanine, the CDR3 is 14 residues long. Solely the CDR3 DNA is kept, with 42 bases framed from the first base. CDR1 WSHSY and CDR2 SAAADI were looked up in the germline V gene. The sample originates from a study of T cells in Graves' hyperthyroidism and ophthalmopathy (dated by TCRdb to 2018 to 2020). With regard to the full study: Peripheral blood samples were taken at the time of initial diagnosis, prior to any treatment. For training and testing, the 100 or so patients in the discovery cohort were randomly divided in a 7:3 ratio. Prospective prediction of ophthalmopathy was tested in an independent validation cohort consisting of about 19 hyperthyroidism patients and approximately 16 patients who later progressed to ophthalmopathy. To identify TCR V-J signatures that set the groups apart, the researchers used a discovery cohort of 100 or so patients, made up of fewer than 50 with Graves' ophthalmopathy and about 55 with stable Graves' hyperthyroidism. After sampling, hyperthyroidism patients received methimazole starting at 30 mg daily, and ophthalmopathy patients received high-dose intravenous methylprednisolone. In roughly six Graves' hyperthyroidism patients, the study also compared T-cell repertoires from thyroid tissue with T-cell repertoires from blood. The paper reports TCR Vbeta CDR3 sequencing of over 120 peripheral blood samples: under 45 ophthalmopathy, under 85 hyperthyroidism and approximately 17 progressor patients.

Overall study outcomes, separate from this receptor: Sample size was not statistically predetermined, and investigators were not blinded to group allocation. In cross-validation, a model built on a 13 V-J signature told ophthalmopathy apart from stable hyperthyroidism with 87.88% sensitivity and around 83% specificity, and in testing the same model reached 80%/75%. Most expanded thyroid clonotypes (frequency above 0.001) were also found in blood, which suggests that blood repertoires may mirror thyroid immune responses. During validation, the model predicted progression to ophthalmopathy a median of approximately six months ahead of onset, with more than 55% sensitivity and 72% to 80% specificity.

Moderately to severely active disease, a Clinical Activity Score of at least 3, a NOSPECS grade of at least 4, and a duration under 3 months were present in ophthalmopathy patients. The study excluded patients with uncontrolled infections, other autoimmune diseases, pregnancy or lactation. Diagnoses were based on clinical symptoms, serum thyroxine and TRAb, thyroid ultrasound and orbital computed tomography. Ficoll-Paque density gradient centrifugation was used to isolate PBMCs from about 9.4 ml of fresh peripheral blood. Total RNA was extracted with Trizol reagent, and quality was checked on an Agilent 2100 Bioanalyzer.

This clonotype was obtained from a man in his fifties or sixties with Graves' ophthalmopathy. Material: blood. The sequence is built from TRBV10-2 and TRBJ2-7, and 7 bases in between align with TRBD1. The DNA reads as follows: TGCGCCAGCAAGGACAGGCAACTAACCTACGAGCAGTACTTC. Protein translation: CASKDRQLTYEQYF.